These 28 T cell receptor beta chains were all obtained from the same sample, sequenced in a study of blood T cell repertoires in COVID-19. Using immunoSEQ multiplex PCR, the repertoire was profiled, and TCRdb retains in-frame clones only, with some absent. The repertoire holds 200,000 or so clones, 65% to 85% seen once, with approximately 5.4% in the top ten. Sequencing used peripheral blood. These receptors all come from a woman in her twenties or thirties with acute or convalescent COVID-19.

The CDR3 reads CASKGGSGTYNEQFF. CDR3 DNA: TGTGCCAGCAAAGGTGGTAGCGGGACTTACAATGAGCAGTTCTTC. J is TRBJ2-1 and V is TRBV28; 8 bases map to TRBD2. After removal of 7 bases from V and 4 bases from J, the junction contained 9 bases not matched to a gene. Germline lookup yields CDR1 MDHEN and CDR2 SYDVKM. The CDR3 is 15 amino acids.

V gene TRBV7-8 combines with J gene TRBJ2-5; 12 bases map to TRBD2. Germline V gene sequence: CDR1 SGHVS, CDR2 FQNEAQ. The CDR3 runs 15 residues. Trimming cost V 4 bases and J 4 bases; bases outside gene matches: 4. The CDR3 loop reads CASSYGLAGSETQYF. For the CDR3, the DNA is TGTGCCAGCAGCTACGGACTAGCGGGATCAGAGACCCAGTACTTC.

This clone was seen many times. The chain carries TRBV5-1 and TRBJ2-3; TRBD2 aligns across 7 bases. The CDR3 has 14 residues. Per the germline V gene, CDR1 is SGHRS and CDR2 is YFSETQ. V was pared by 1 base and J by 4 bases, with 3 bases of the junction left unmatched. The CDR3 is CASSLSSGPDTQYF. The CDR3 nucleotides read TGCGCCAGCAGCTTGTCTAGCGGTCCAGATACGCAGTATTTT.

The gene calls are TRBV6-5 and TRBJ1-4; D not certain. CDR1 is MNHEY, CDR2 SVGAGI, per germline. V was trimmed by 7 bases and J by 7 bases, leaving 16 bases between them. The CDR3 is 14 residues long. The CDR3 sequence: CASKAGYQGEKLFF. CDR3 DNA sequence: TGTGCCAGCAAGGCGGGGTATCAAGGTGAAAAACTGTTTTTT.

This clone was seen repeatedly, ten times or more. The V and J genes are TRBV29-1 and TRBJ2-1, with 10 bases that match TRBD2. Germline CDR1 is SQVTM and CDR2 is ANQGSEA. The CDR3 is 13 amino acids. V dropped 4 bases and J dropped 15; count of bases not matched to a gene: 12. CDR3 loop: CSVGGSLAGARFF. The CDR3 DNA reads TGCAGCGTTGGTGGTTCCCTAGCGGGGGCTCGGTTCTTC.

The CDR3 bases are TGCGCCAGCAGCCAAGAGGGACTAGCGGGGTACAATGAGCAGTTCTTC. Amino acids: CASSQEGLAGYNEQFF. The rearrangement joins TRBV4-3 to TRBJ2-1; 13 bases align to TRBD2. After removal of 0 bases from V and 4 bases from J, the junction contained 0 bases not matched to a gene. This CDR3 is 16 amino acids long. Germline V CDR1 and CDR2: LGHNA, YSLEER.

The gene calls are TRBV7-8 and TRBJ2-1; D is unresolved. The CDR3 loop spans 16 amino acids. Germline CDR1 SGHVS, CDR2 FQNEAQ. Deletions cut 4 bases from V and 5 bases from J, with 18 bases between. CDR3 sequence: CASSYRHALKDNEQFF. The CDR3 nucleotides read TGTGCCAGCAGCTACAGACATGCGCTGAAGGACAATGAGCAGTTCTTC.

This clone occurred once. This chain's CDR3 is CATRGGTGGNTEAFF. The CDR3 DNA follows: TGTGCCACCAGGGGTGGGACAGGGGGGAACACTGAAGCTTTCTTT. The J gene is TRBJ1-1, the V gene TRBV19, with 11 bases fitting TRBD1. The CDR3 has 15 residues. Trimming removed 10 bases from V and 1 base from J; junction bases left unmatched: 8. Germline-derived CDR1 and CDR2 are LNHDA and SQIVND (reference sequence).

The chain couples TRBV12-3 or TRBV12-4 to TRBJ1-2; 9 bases are shared with TRBD1. The J segment lost 7 bases and the V segment lost 6 bases, leaving 6 bases of the junction unmatched. This CDR3 contains 13 residues. The CDR3 reads CASSLGQGFGYTF. The CDR3 DNA is TGTGCCAGCAGCCTGGGACAGGGCTTTGGCTACACCTTC.

The V call is TRBV7-9, the J call TRBJ1-2; D gene uncertain. The V gene lost 5 bases and the J gene lost 5 bases, with 18 bases spanning the gap. Germline loops: CDR1 SEHNR, CDR2 FQNEAQ (reference sequence). The CDR3 is 15 residues long. CDR3 coding DNA: TGTGCCAGCAGCCCCGACATCCCCGTCCGGTATGGCTACACCTTC. As protein: CASSPDIPVRYGYTF.

The rearrangement joins TRBV6-2 or TRBV6-3 to TRBJ2-3; perhaps TRBD2 as D (6 bases). Germline V gene data show CDR1 as MNHEY and CDR2 as SVGEGT. CDR3 length equals 18 residues. The V gene lost 0 bases and the J gene lost 3 bases, with 19 bases spanning the gap. The CDR3 protein is CASSYSRGWGEKTDTQYF. CDR3 in DNA: TGTGCCAGCAGTTACTCCCGCGGATGGGGGGAGAAGACAGATACGCAGTATTTT.

The chain joins TRBV10-3 to TRBJ1-2, with 9 bases that match TRBD1. The CDR3 is 21 amino acids. V gave up 1 base and J gave up 1 base; unmatched junction bases: 19. Germline CDR1 ENHRY, CDR2 SYGVKD. The CDR3 DNA is TGTGCCATCAGTGAGTTAAATACAGGGGGCCCCGCTGGTTCAAATAACTATGGCTACACCTTC. Protein sequence: CAISELNTGGPAGSNNYGYTF.

This chain links TRBV18 with TRBJ2-7; 9 bases agree with TRBD1. The J segment lost 6 bases and the V segment lost 2 bases, leaving 8 bases of the junction unmatched. This CDR3 contains 15 residues. Germline V gives CDR1 KGHSH, CDR2 LQKENI. The CDR3 region is CASSPGQGRLGEQYF. As DNA, the CDR3 is TGTGCCAGCTCACCAGGACAGGGGAGGTTGGGCGAGCAGTACTTC.

The J gene is TRBJ2-5, the V gene TRBV28; D ambiguous. Trimming shortened V by 7 bases and J by 1 base, and 10 bases separated the two germline ends. CDR3 length: 13 amino acids. Germline V lookup: CDR1 MDHEN, CDR2 SYDVKM. The CDR3 spells CASTNGGQETQYF. The CDR3 nucleotides read TGTGCCAGCACAAACGGCGGCCAAGAGACCCAGTACTTC. Filled out from reference TRBV28 and TRBJ2-5, the complete variable domain reads DVKVTQSSRYLVKRTGEKVFLECVQDMDHENMFWYRQDPGLGLRLIYFSYDVKMKEKGDIPEGYSVSREKKERFSLILESASTNQTSMYLCASTNGGQETQYFGPGTRLLVL.

The rearrangement links TRBV18 to TRBJ2-1; D is possibly TRBD2 (7 bases). With 3 bases removed from V and 5 bases from J, the gap between germline ends came to 17 bases. Germline lookup yields CDR1 KGHSH and CDR2 LQKENI. The CDR3 has 16 amino acids. The CDR3 loop is CASSPPIGGPDNEQFF. In DNA, the CDR3 is TGTGCCAGCTCACCTCCCATCGGGGGGCCTGACAATGAGCAGTTCTTC.

The J gene is TRBJ2-3, the V gene TRBV27; 8 bases are a match to TRBD2. The junction had 16 bases not matched to a gene; V was cut back by 10 bases and J by 4 bases. The CDR3 spans 16 residues. Looked up from germline, CDR1 is MNHEY and CDR2 is SMNVEV (reference sequence). The CDR3 DNA is TGTGCCACGCGACCGTGGGAGGGACTAGATGCAGATACGCAGTATTTT. Residues: CATRPWEGLDADTQYF.

This rearrangement joins TRBV24-1 to TRBJ1-2, with D possibly matching TRBD1 (5 bases). Trimming stripped 4 bases from V and 2 bases from J, with 10 bases between. CDR1 is KGHDR and CDR2 is SFDVKD in the germline V gene. This CDR3 has 14 amino acids. CDR3 sequence reads: CATSDKGSNYGYTF. The CDR3 DNA sequence: TGTGCCACCAGTGACAAGGGGTCCAACTATGGCTACACCTTC.

V is TRBV6-5 and J is TRBJ1-4, with TRBD1 matching 7 bases. The CDR3 runs to 15 residues. V shed 0 bases, J shed 7 bases, and the junction held 5 bases outside the gene matches. Germline V lookup: CDR1 MNHEY, CDR2 SVGAGI. CDR3 in DNA: TGTGCCAGCAGTTACTCTCCAGGGGGGATTGAAAAACTGTTTTTT. Translated: CASSYSPGGIEKLFF.

The J gene is TRBJ1-2, the V gene TRBV7-9; no definite D call. Germline CDR1 is SEHNR and CDR2 is FQNEAQ (reference sequence). CDR3 length: 12 amino acids. V lost 5 bases and J 2 bases, leaving 6 bases between the germline ends. The CDR3 coding sequence is TGTGCCAGCAGCACTGCAAACTATGGCTACACCTTC. This sequence encodes CASSTANYGYTF.

The chain combines TRBV10-3 with TRBJ2-7; 10 nucleotides agree with TRBD2. Unmatched junction bases numbered 8, after V lost 2 bases and J lost 4 bases. The CDR3 runs to 16 residues. CDR1 is ENHRY, CDR2 SYGVKD, per germline. The CDR3 sequence: CAISEGAASGSYEQYF. Here the CDR3 DNA reads TGTGCCATCAGTGAGGGGGCGGCTAGCGGGAGTTACGAGCAGTACTTC.

This chain connects TRBV21-1 to TRBJ1-1; no DNA check was done on the table's D call, TRBD1. TRBV21-1 is flagged as a pseudogene. This CDR3 is 18 amino acids long. The CDR3: CARGEDRVFFNGLTEAFF. The CDR3 region has the DNA TGTGCCAGGGGGGAAGACAGGGTATTTTTCAATGGACTCACTGAAGCTTTCTTT.

The rearrangement uses TRBV27 and TRBJ2-1; the D gene is possibly TRBD1 (5 bases). CDR3 length equals 15 residues. V was cut by 2 bases and J by 1 base, with 9 bases left in between. The germline V gene encodes CDR1 MNHEY and CDR2 SMNVEV (reference sequence). The CDR3 nucleotides read TGTGCCAGCAGTTTAGACAGCTTGTCCTACAATGAGCAGTTCTTC. It specifies CASSLDSLSYNEQFF.

The J gene is TRBJ2-3, the V gene TRBV11-2; weak D call: TRBD2 (6 bases). In germline, CDR1 is SGHAT, CDR2 FQNNGV. This CDR3 has 18 amino acids. The V end lost 5 bases, the J end lost 2 bases, and 23 bases lay between the germline ends. Here the CDR3 reads CASSEFQGAGLITDTQYF. The CDR3 DNA is TGTGCCAGCAGCGAATTTCAAGGAGCGGGCTTGATCACAGATACGCAGTATTTT.

For the CDR3, the DNA is TGTGCCAGTAGTACAGCCCCCAGGGTTCGGACTGAAGCTTTCTTT. This sequence encodes CASSTAPRVRTEAFF. This chain links TRBV19 with TRBJ1-1; the D gene is possibly TRBD1 (5 bases). The CDR3 has 15 amino acids. V was trimmed by 4 bases and J by 5 bases, leaving 17 bases between them. Germline V gene lookup returns CDR1 LNHDA and CDR2 SQIVND (reference sequence).

V usage is TRBV4-1 and J usage is TRBJ2-6, with 10 positions matching TRBD1. J was trimmed by 3 bases and V by 4 bases; bases with no gene match: 6. Germline V gene data show CDR1 as MGHRA and CDR2 as YSYEKL. CDR3 length: 17 residues. The CDR3: CASSPRDRGLGANVLTF. The CDR3 DNA reads as TGCGCCAGCAGCCCCCGGGACAGGGGCCTTGGGGCCAACGTCCTGACTTTC.

The gene calls are TRBV15 and TRBJ2-5, with 7 bases fitting TRBD1. Looked up from germline, CDR1 is LNHNV and CDR2 is YYDKDF (reference sequence). With V trimmed by 7 bases and J by 1 base, 6 bases remained unmatched. The CDR3 loop spans 14 amino acids. The CDR3 loop reads CATTKGQSQETQYF. The CDR3 DNA is TGTGCCACCACCAAGGGACAGTCCCAAGAGACCCAGTACTTC.

This chain connects TRBV5-4 to TRBJ2-1, with 8 bases that match TRBD2. J was trimmed by 9 bases and V by 1 base; bases with no gene match: 6. This CDR3 is 14 amino acids long. Germline V CDR1 and CDR2: SGHNT, YYREEE (reference sequence). CDR3 in amino acids: CASSLLREGSEQFF. The CDR3 DNA is TGTGCCAGCAGCTTGCTCCGGGAGGGGAGTGAGCAGTTCTTC.

The J gene is TRBJ2-7, the V gene TRBV5-1, with 12 bases aligning to TRBD1. The CDR3 is 14 residues long. CDR1 SGHRS and CDR2 YFSETQ come from the germline V gene. V lost 4 bases to trimming and J lost 7 bases; unmatched junction nucleotides: 6. In DNA, the CDR3 is TGCGCCAGCAGCAGGGGACAGGGGGCTGGTGAGCAGTACTTC. Protein sequence: CASSRGQGAGEQYF. The full variable domain, with the rest looked up from reference TRBV5-1 and TRBJ2-7, is KAGVTQTPRYLIKTRGQQVTLSCSPISGHRSVSWYQQTPGQGLQFLFEYFSETQRNKGNFPGRFSGRQFSNSRSEMNVSTLELGDSALYLCASSRGQGAGEQYFGPGTRLTVT.